This T cell receptor (beta chain) was profiled in a study of shared clonotypes between healthy human individuals. With 6 bases clipped from V and 3 bases from J, the junction kept 3 bases outside the gene matches. Germline CDR1 and CDR2: MDHEN and SYDVKM. The CDR3 has 13 residues. As for this clone: Its target is not known.

TCRdb's copy holds only in-frame clones and misses some; the assay was immunoSEQ multiplex PCR. The table has approximately 1.5 million clones, 98% seen once; the top ten hold around 0.47%. Whole-study findings and limits: Larger estimated richness was generally recorded for naive subsets relative to memory subsets.

The J gene is TRBJ2-7, the V gene TRBV28, with 9 bases lining up with TRBD1. The source material was naive CD4+ T cells sorted from blood. The subset here: CD45RA+ positively selected. The sequence came from a man between 25 and 39 years old in good health. CDR3 bases: TGTGCCAGCAGCGGGACAGGGATCTACGAGCAGTACTTC. Residues: CASSGTGIYEQYF.